This T cell receptor beta chain was obtained from a study of early T cells in non-severe SARS-CoV-2 infection. Each CDR3 protein gets one entry after TCRdb re-called the 5' RACE reads with MiXCR. This sample has fewer than 100,000 distinct CDR3 sequences, with about 16% found just once. V was clipped by 9 bases and J by 0 bases, with 5 bases between them. The CDR3 is 12 residues long. The sequence came from an adult who was a healthcare worker with PCR-confirmed SARS-CoV-2 infection or an uninfected control (not recorded which). Input material: whole blood. The chain employs TRBV6-7 and TRBJ1-4, with D possibly TRBD1 on 5 matching bases. TRBV6-7 is labeled an ORF, and its function is uncertain. The CDR3 loop is CARTATNEKLFF. CDR3 in DNA: TGTGCCAGGACAGCAACTAATGAAAAACTGTTTTTT.